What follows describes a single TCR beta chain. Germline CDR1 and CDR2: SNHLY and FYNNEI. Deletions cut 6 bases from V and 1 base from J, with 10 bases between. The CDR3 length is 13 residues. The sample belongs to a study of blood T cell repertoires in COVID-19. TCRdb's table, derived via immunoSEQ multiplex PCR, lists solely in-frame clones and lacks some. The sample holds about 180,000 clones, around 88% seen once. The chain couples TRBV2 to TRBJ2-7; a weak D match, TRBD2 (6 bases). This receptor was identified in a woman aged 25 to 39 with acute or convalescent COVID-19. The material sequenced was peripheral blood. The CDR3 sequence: CASRSGLSYEQYF. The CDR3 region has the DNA TGTGCCAGCAGATCGGGACTGTCCTACGAGCAGTACTTC.